A single sample gave rise to the 8 T cell receptor beta chains below, sequenced in a study of T cell clonality in common variable immunodeficiency. Data came from immunoSEQ multiplex PCR; TCRdb stores just in-frame clones and leaves some out. The table lists some 30,000 clones, no singletons, with around 4.6% in the top ten. Sample: peripheral blood mononuclear cells. All receptors come from a person aged 18 to 75 in good health.

About this clone: The CDR3 end lies 3 residues beyond the end of the read and is filled in from the germline J gene. This rearrangement joins TRBV5-1 to TRBJ2-3; a possible D gene is TRBD1 (7 bases). Germline values: CDR1 SGHRS, CDR2 YFSETQ. The CDR3 length is 16 residues. The sequenced CDR3 bases are TGCGCCAGCAGCCCTAGACAGGGAGGATTCCAAGAGACG. Translating it yields CASSPRQGGFQET. The whole CDR3 sequence is CASSPRQGGFQETQYF.

This clone was recorded many times. The read halts 3 residues ahead of the CDR3 end, with the missing end drawn from the germline J gene. The chain is built from TRBV10-3 and TRBJ1-3; a weak D match, TRBD1 (5 bases). V lost 3 bases, J lost 2 bases, and 11 bases lay in between. The CDR3 runs 15 residues. The germline CDR1 and CDR2 sequences are ENHRY and SYGVKD. CDR3 amino acids: CAISEGEVTGNTIYF. CDR3 bases read: TGTGCCATCAGTGAAGGGGAAGTTACTGGAAACACC.

This clone was detected ten times or more. The CDR3 extends 3 residues past the end of the read, so its final part is completed from the germline J gene. The chain links TRBV30 to TRBJ1-2; D ambiguous. CDR1 is GTSNPN, CDR2 SVGIG, per germline (reference sequence). V lost 2 bases to trimming and J lost 3 bases, with 10 bases between them. This CDR3 has 13 amino acids. The CDR3 loop is CAWSSLGDYGYTF. Partial CDR3 DNA: TGTGCCTGGAGTTCCCTCGGGGACTATGGC.

Of note for this clone: A junction end diverges from the germline sequence, so it may reflect a read error. The read comes to an end 3 residues before the CDR3 does, leaving the germline J gene to fill in the end. The chain has TRBV7-3 and TRBJ2-5, with D tentatively TRBD2 (6 bases). The V gene's germline CDR1 is SGHTA and CDR2 FQGTGA. The CDR3 runs to 14 residues. The CDR3 region is CASSPGLQQGTQYF. The CDR3 DNA, read in part, is TGTGCCAGCAGCCCGGGACTCCAACAAGGGACC.

This clone was observed many times. The CDR3 extends 3 residues past the end of the read, so its final part is completed from the germline J gene. The chain uses TRBV20-1 and TRBJ2-4, with 8 positions matching TRBD2. Trimming at V came to 0 bases and at J to 7 bases, leaving 8 bases not matched to a gene. Looked up from germline, CDR1 is DFQATT and CDR2 is SNEGSKA (reference sequence). This CDR3 spans 15 amino acids. Partial CDR3 DNA: TGCAGTGCTAGAGAGGCAGCGGGAGCGGGGAACATT. Its translation: CSAREAAGAGNI. The whole CDR3 sequence is CSAREAAGAGNIQYF.

This clone showed up many times. The read stops 3 residues short of the end of the CDR3; the missing end is completed from the germline J gene. The chain recombines TRBV2 with TRBJ2-1; TRBD2 matches at 15 bases. Losses at the gene ends were 7 bases for V and 9 bases for J; bases not matched to a gene: 10. The CDR3 loop spans 16 amino acids. In germline, CDR1 is SNHLY, CDR2 FYNNEI. The sequenced part of the CDR3 DNA is TGTGCCAGCACCAGATCCGGGACTAGCGGGAGGAGTGAG. The encoded protein is CASTRSGTSGRSE. From start to end, the CDR3 is CASTRSGTSGRSEQFF.

In regard to this clone: The read terminates 3 residues before the CDR3 end, so the remaining end is supplied by the germline J gene. This chain uses TRBV20-1 with TRBJ2-7; 11 bases match TRBD1. Germline V gene sequence: CDR1 DFQATT, CDR2 SNEGSKA (reference sequence). V shed 5 bases and J 5 bases; nucleotides not matched to a gene: 8. The CDR3 has 14 residues. The chain's CDR3 is CSAPLGTGGHEQYF. Partial CDR3 DNA: TGCAGTGCTCCTCTCGGGACAGGGGGTCACGAG.

CDR3 protein: CASTTSGRTRETQYF. The part of the CDR3 DNA that was read is TGTGCCAGTACGACTAGCGGGAGAACAAGGGAGACG. This chain links TRBV19 with TRBJ2-3; 12 bases line up with TRBD2. The read stops 3 residues short of the end of the CDR3; the missing end is completed from the germline J gene. The germline CDR1 and CDR2 sequences are LNHDA and SQIVND (reference sequence). CDR3 length: 15 residues.